This record covers a single T cell receptor (beta chain). CDR3 length: 16 residues. V was shortened by 2 bases and J by 0 bases, with 10 bases between the two germline ends. Germline CDR1 MGHDK, CDR2 SYGVNS. The source of the sample is a study of human thymus T cells. Thymic tissue was derived from resections collected during corrective heart surgery. The sample donors, healthy Finnish infants, were having corrective surgery for congenital heart defects. Only in-frame clones appear in the TCRdb table, and some are missing; sequencing was by immunoSEQ multiplex PCR. The sample includes approximately 70,000 clones, roughly 96% of them seen just once.

The chain recombines TRBV25-1 with TRBJ1-4; no clear D gene. This clonotype was sampled from a girl in the first two years of life with a congenital heart defect but otherwise immunologically healthy. Sequenced: thymus tissue. The CDR3 here is CASSERMRTTNEKLFF. The CDR3 coding sequence is TGTGCCAGCAGTGAAAGGATGAGGACAACTAATGAAAAACTGTTTTTT.